The clone carrying this TCR beta chain was seen only a few times. Germline V CDR1 and CDR2: SQVTM, ANQGSEA. V lost 5 bases to trimming and J lost 0 bases; unmatched junction nucleotides: 3. CDR3 length: 14 residues. MiXCR, run by TCRdb on the RT-PCR reads, gives a single entry per CDR3 protein. The sample lists fewer than 800,000 distinct CDR3 sequences; approximately 15% were seen once. The TCR sequence derives from a female donor in good health, serving as a healthy control. V usage is TRBV29-1 and J usage is TRBJ2-7; 11 bases are shared with TRBD2. Material for sequencing was memory CD4+ T cells from blood. The CDR3 sequence is CSVPGTSGSYEQYF. The CDR3 bases are TGCAGCGTTCCCGGGACTAGCGGCTCCTACGAGCAGTACTTC.